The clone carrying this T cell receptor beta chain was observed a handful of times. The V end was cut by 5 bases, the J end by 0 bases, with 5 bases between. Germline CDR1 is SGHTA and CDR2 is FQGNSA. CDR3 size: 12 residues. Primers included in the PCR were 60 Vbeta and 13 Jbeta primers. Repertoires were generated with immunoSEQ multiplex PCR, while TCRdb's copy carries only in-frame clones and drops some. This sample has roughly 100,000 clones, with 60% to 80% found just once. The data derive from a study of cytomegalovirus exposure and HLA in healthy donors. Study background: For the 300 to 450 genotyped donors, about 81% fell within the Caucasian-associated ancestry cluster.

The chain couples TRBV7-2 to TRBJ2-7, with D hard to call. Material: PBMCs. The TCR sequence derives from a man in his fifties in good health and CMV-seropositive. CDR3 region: CASSPYSYEQYF. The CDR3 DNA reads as TGTGCCAGCAGCCCGTACTCCTACGAGCAGTACTTC.